This TCR beta chain was identified during a study of T cell repertoires in cytomegalovirus infection. The study, taken as a whole, reports: Frequencies of public TCR beta families were cumulated, and this identified carriers of CMV plus the relevant HLA.

This clonotype has just a few counts. Its target is not known. CDR1 LNHDA and CDR2 SQIVND come from the germline V gene (reference sequence). V was clipped by 1 base and J by 2 bases, with 6 bases between them. The CDR3 contains 15 residues. TCRdb ran MiXCR on the reads and lists one entry per CDR3 protein. The table has almost 300,000 distinct CDR3 sequences, about 9.2% seen once. The sequence derives from a human donor in good health (CMV status not recorded). Some clones in this sample may be carry-over from other donors' samples. The rearrangement joins TRBV19 to TRBJ2-6; perhaps TRBD1 as D (5 bases). The sample was PBMCs. The CDR3, as DNA: TGTGCCAGTAGTATAGTGGACACTGGGGCCAACGTCCTGACTTTC. Translation: CASSIVDTGANVLTF.